Listed below are T cell receptor beta chains from one sample, sequenced in a study of blood T cell repertoires in COVID-19. The data were produced by immunoSEQ multiplex PCR, yet TCRdb's version contains in-frame clones alone and is incomplete. This sample carries a few hundred thousand clones, roughly nine tenths of them seen once, and the ten largest clones take about 2.5%. Sample: peripheral blood. Source of these receptors: a man younger than 35 with active or convalescent COVID-19. CDR3s include the opening cysteine and the closing phenylalanine or tryptophan. Fields, in order: J gene, V gene, clone size, D gene, CDR3 length, CDR3 protein, CDR3 DNA. A D gene is named only where the DNA matches it firmly. The size of a clone is reported for some rows only, either as once, few or many, or as a class for expanded clones.

J: TRBJ2-3
V: TRBV5-5
size: NA
D: NA
length: 14
CDR3: CASSLKGSPDTQYF
DNA: TGTGCCAGCAGCTTAAAGGGGTCCCCAGATACGCAGTATTTT

J: TRBJ1-1
V: TRBV18
size: NA
D: NA
length: 16
CDR3: CASSPSTQGLNTEAFF
DNA: TGTGCCAGCTCACCATCAACTCAGGGTTTGAACACTGAAGCTTTCTTT

J: TRBJ1-2
V: TRBV6-6
size: NA
D: NA
length: 15
CDR3: CASSYLTRGGLGYTF
DNA: TGTGCCAGCAGTTACTTAACTCGGGGGGGGTTAGGCTACACCTTC

J: TRBJ1-4
V: TRBV5-1
size: NA
D: NA
length: 16
CDR3: CASSLGDTTTNEKLFF
DNA: TGCGCCAGCAGCTTGGGGGACACAACAACTAATGAAAAACTGTTTTTT

J: TRBJ2-7
V: TRBV13
size: once
D: TRBD1
length: 14
CDR3: CASSLGQGAREQYF
DNA: TGTGCCAGCAGCTTAGGTCAGGGGGCGCGGGAGCAGTACTTC

J: TRBJ1-1
V: TRBV4-1
size: NA
D: TRBD1
length: 15
CDR3: CASSQVGQKNTEAFF
DNA: TGCGCCAGCAGCCAAGTGGGACAGAAGAACACTGAAGCTTTCTTT

J: TRBJ2-1
V: TRBV10-2
size: NA
D: TRBD2
length: 14
CDR3: CASSDTSVYNEQFF
DNA: TGCGCCAGCAGTGATACTAGCGTATACAATGAGCAGTTCTTC

J: TRBJ2-1
V: TRBV29-1
size: NA
D: TRBD2
length: 13
CDR3: CSVPSGVYNEQFF
DNA: TGCAGCGTTCCTAGCGGGGTTTACAATGAGCAGTTCTTC

J: TRBJ2-1
V: TRBV27
size: NA
D: TRBD2
length: 13
CDR3: CASSLLAGGEQFF
DNA: TGTGCCAGCAGTCTATTAGCGGGAGGCGAGCAGTTCTTC

J: TRBJ2-5
V: TRBV27
size: NA
D: TRBD2
length: 17
CDR3: CASSLKLTSDFQETQYF
DNA: TGTGCCAGCAGTTTAAAGTTGACTAGCGATTTTCAAGAGACCCAGTACTTC

J: TRBJ2-5
V: TRBV27
size: NA
D: NA
length: 14
CDR3: CASSSGQTRETQYF
DNA: TGTGCCAGCAGTTCTGGACAGACAAGAGAGACCCAGTACTTC

J: TRBJ2-7
V: TRBV6-1
size: NA
D: TRBD2
length: 15
CDR3: CASSELLAGNYEQYF
DNA: TGTGCCAGCAGTGAATTACTAGCGGGAAACTACGAGCAGTACTTC

J: TRBJ1-1
V: TRBV18
size: NA
D: NA
length: 15
CDR3: CASSPPIRMNTEAFF
DNA: TGTGCCAGCTCACCACCGATCAGAATGAACACTGAAGCTTTCTTT

J: TRBJ2-1
V: TRBV7-2
size: NA
D: TRBD2
length: 13
CDR3: CASSLGTSPEQFF
DNA: TGTGCCAGCAGCCTAGGGACTAGCCCCGAGCAGTTCTTC